This T cell receptor (beta chain) was recorded in a study of OX40 agonist ivuxolimab in advanced cancers. Findings and caveats of the study: Compared with CD4+, CD8+ T cells on average had more expanded clones.

The CDR3 is 13 residues long. Germline V lookup: CDR1 SGDLS, CDR2 YYNGEE. In regard to this clone: The antigen is not known.

Clones were sequenced by immunoSEQ multiplex PCR, and TCRdb holds only the in-frame ones, with some missing. The data hold 96,000 or so clones, with about 84% observed a single time. The chain carries TRBV9 and TRBJ2-5, with D perhaps TRBD1 or TRBD2 (5 bases each). The DNA end lines up better with TRBJ2-7; the J call may be wrong. The receptor was derived from an adult with an advanced solid tumor such as melanoma, head and neck, liver or kidney cancer. The sequencing used CD4+ or CD8+ T cells sorted from blood, collected in a trial of the OX40 agonist ivuxolimab. The CDR3 coding sequence is TGTGCCAGCAGCGTAGGGGGGACCTACGAGCAGTACTTC. Its translation is CASSVGGTYEQYF.